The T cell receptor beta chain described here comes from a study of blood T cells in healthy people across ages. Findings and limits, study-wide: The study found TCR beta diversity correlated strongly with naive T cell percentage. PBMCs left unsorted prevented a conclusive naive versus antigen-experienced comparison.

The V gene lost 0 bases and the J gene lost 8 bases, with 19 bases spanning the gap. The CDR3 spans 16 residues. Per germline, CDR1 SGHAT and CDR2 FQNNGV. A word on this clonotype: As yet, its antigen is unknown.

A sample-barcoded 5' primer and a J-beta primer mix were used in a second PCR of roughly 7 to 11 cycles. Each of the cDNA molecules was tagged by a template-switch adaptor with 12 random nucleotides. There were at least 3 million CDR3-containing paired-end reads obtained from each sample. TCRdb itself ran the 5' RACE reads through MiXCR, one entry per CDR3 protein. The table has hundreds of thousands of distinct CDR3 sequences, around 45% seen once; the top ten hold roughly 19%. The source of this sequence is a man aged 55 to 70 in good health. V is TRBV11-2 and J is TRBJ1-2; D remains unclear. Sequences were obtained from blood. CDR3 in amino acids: CASSLDQVAPTVGYTF. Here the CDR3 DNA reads TGTGCCAGCAGCTTAGATCAAGTGGCACCAACCGTGGGCTACACCTTC.